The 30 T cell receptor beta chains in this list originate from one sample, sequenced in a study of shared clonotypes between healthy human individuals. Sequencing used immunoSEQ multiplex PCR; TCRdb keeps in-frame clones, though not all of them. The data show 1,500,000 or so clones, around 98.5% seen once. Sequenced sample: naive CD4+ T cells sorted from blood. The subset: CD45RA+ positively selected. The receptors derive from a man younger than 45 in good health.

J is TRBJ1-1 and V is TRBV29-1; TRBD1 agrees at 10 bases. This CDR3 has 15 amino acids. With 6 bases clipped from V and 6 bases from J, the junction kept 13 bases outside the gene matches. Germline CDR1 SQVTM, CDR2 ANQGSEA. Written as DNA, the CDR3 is TGCAGCGTGCCAGCTTTCGGGACAGGGGCCTCTGAAGCTTTCTTT. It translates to CSVPAFGTGASEAFF. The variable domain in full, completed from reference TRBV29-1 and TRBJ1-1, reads SAVISQKPSRDICQRGTSLTIQCQVDSQVTMMFWYRQQPGQSLTLIATANQGSEATYESGFVIDKFPISRPNLTFSTLTVSNMSPEDSSIYLCSVPAFGTGASEAFFGQGTRLTVV.

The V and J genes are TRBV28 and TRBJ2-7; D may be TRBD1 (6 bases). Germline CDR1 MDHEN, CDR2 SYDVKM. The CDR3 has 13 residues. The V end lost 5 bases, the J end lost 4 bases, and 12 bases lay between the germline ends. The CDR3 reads CASSTGSGYEQYF. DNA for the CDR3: TGTGCCAGCAGTACAGGGTCAGGGTACGAGCAGTACTTC. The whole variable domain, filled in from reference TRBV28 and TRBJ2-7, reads DVKVTQSSRYLVKRTGEKVFLECVQDMDHENMFWYRQDPGLGLRLIYFSYDVKMKEKGDIPEGYSVSREKKERFSLILESASTNQTSMYLCASSTGSGYEQYFGPGTRLTVT.

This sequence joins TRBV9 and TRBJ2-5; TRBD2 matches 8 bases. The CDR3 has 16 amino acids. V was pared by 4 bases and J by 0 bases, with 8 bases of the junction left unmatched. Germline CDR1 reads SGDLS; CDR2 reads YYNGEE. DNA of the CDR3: TGTGCCAGCAGCCGGCGGGCTAGCGGGTACCAAGAGACCCAGTACTTC. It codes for CASSRRASGYQETQYF.

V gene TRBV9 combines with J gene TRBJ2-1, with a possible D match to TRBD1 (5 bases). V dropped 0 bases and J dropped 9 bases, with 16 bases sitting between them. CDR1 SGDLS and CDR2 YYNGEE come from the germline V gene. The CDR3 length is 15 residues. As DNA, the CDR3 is TGTGCCAGCAGCGTAGTCGGGCAGGGCTTTACTGAGCAGTTCTTC. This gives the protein CASSVVGQGFTEQFF.

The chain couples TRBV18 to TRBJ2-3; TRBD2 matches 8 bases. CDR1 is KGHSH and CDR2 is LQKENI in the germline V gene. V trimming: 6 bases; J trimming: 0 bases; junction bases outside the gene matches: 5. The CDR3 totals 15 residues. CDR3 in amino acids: CASSSASGSTDTQYF. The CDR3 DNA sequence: TGTGCCAGCTCCTCGGCTAGCGGGAGCACAGATACGCAGTATTTT.

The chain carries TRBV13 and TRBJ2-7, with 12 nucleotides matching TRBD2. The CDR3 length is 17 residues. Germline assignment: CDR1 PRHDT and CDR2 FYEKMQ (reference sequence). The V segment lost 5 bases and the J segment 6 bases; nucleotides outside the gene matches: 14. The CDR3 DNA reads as TGTGCCAGCAGCCCCCTGGGGGTGACTAGCGGGAGAGGCGAGCAGTACTTC. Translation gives CASSPLGVTSGRGEQYF.

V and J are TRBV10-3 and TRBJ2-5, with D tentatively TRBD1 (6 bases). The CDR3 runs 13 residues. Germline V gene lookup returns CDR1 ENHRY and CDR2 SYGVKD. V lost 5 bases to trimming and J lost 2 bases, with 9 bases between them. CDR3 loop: CAISWTVQETQYF. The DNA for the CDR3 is TGTGCCATCAGTTGGACAGTACAAGAGACCCAGTACTTC.

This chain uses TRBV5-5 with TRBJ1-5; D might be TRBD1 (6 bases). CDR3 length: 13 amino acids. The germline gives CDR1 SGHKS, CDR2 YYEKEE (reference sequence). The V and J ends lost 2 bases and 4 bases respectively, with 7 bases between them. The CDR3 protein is CASSFTGNQPQHF. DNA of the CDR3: TGTGCCAGCAGCTTTACAGGGAATCAGCCCCAGCATTTT. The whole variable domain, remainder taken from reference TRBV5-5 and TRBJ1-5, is DAGVTQSPTHLIKTRGQQVTLRCSPISGHKSVSWYQQVLGQGPQFIFQYYEKEERGRGNFPDRFSARQFPNYSSELNVNALLLGDSALYLCASSFTGNQPQHFGDGTRLSIL.

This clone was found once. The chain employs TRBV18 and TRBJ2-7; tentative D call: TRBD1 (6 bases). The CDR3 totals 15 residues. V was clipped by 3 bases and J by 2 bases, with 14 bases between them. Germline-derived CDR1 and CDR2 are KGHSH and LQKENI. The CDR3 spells CASSPISGQTYEQYF. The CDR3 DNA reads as TGTGCCAGCTCACCGATTTCCGGACAGACCTACGAGCAGTACTTC.

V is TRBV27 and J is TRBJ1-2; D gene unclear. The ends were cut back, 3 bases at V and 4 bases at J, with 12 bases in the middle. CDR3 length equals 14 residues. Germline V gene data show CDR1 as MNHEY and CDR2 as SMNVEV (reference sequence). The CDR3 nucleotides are TGTGCCAGCAGTTTTCGGACCCGAGGCTATGGCTACACCTTC. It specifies CASSFRTRGYGYTF.

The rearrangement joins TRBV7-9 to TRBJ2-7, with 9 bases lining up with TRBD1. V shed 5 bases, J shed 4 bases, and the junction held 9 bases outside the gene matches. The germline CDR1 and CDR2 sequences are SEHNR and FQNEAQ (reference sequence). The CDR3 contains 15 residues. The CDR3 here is CASSAGQGRRYEQYF. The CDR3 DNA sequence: TGTGCCAGCAGCGCCGGACAGGGGCGAAGATACGAGCAGTACTTC.

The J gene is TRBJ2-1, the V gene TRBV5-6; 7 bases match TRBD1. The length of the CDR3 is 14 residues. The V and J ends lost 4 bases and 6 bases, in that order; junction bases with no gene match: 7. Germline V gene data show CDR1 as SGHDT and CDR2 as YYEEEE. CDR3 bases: TGTGCCAGCAGCCCCAGGGGGTGGGCCAATGAGCAGTTCTTC. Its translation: CASSPRGWANEQFF.

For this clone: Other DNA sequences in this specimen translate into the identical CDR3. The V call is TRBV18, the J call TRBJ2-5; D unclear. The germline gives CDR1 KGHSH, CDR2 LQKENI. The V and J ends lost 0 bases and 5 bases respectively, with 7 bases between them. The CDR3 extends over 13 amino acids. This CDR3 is CASSPPSMETQYF. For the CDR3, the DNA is TGTGCCAGCTCACCACCCAGCATGGAGACCCAGTACTTC.

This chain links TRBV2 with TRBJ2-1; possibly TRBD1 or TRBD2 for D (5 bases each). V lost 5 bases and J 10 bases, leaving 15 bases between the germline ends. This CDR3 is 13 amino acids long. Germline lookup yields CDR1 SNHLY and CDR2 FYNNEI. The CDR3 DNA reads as TGTGCCAGCAGTAAGGAAGGGGACCGGGAGCAGTTCTTC. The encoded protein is CASSKEGDREQFF. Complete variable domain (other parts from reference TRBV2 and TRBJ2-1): EPEVTQTPSHQVTQMGQEVILRCVPISNHLYFYWYRQILGQKVEFLVSFYNNEISEKSEIFDDQFSVERPDGSNFTLKIRSTKLEDSAMYFCASSKEGDREQFFGPGTRLTVL.

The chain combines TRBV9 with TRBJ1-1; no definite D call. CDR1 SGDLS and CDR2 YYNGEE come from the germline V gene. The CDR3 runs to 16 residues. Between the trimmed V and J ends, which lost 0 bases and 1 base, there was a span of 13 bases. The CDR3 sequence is CASSVDPTGRNTEAFF. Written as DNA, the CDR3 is TGTGCCAGCAGCGTAGACCCAACCGGAAGGAACACTGAAGCTTTCTTT.

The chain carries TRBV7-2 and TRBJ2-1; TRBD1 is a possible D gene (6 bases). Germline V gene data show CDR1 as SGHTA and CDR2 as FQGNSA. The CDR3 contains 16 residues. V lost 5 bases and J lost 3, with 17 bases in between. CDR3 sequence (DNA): TGTGCCAGCAGCCCAGCTTGGACAGAGAGCTACAATGAGCAGTTCTTC. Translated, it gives CASSPAWTESYNEQFF.

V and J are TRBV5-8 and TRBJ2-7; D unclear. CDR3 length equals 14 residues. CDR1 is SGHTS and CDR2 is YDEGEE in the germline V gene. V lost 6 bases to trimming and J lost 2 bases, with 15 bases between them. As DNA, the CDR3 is TGTGCCAGCACCGAACTTGGGGTTACCTACGAGCAGTACTTC. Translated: CASTELGVTYEQYF.

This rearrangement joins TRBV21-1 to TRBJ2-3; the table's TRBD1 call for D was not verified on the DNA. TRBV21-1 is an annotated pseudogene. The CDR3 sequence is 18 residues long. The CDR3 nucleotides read TGTGCCAGCAGCAATTCCGGGACAGGGCCTGACTACACAGATACGCAGTATTTT. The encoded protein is CASSNSGTGPDYTDTQYF.

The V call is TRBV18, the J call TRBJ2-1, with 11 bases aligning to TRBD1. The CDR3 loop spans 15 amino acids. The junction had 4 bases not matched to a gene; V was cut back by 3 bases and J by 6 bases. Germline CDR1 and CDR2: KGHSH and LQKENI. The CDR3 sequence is CASSPIGTGGNEQFF. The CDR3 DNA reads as TGTGCCAGCTCACCGATAGGGACAGGGGGCAATGAGCAGTTCTTC.

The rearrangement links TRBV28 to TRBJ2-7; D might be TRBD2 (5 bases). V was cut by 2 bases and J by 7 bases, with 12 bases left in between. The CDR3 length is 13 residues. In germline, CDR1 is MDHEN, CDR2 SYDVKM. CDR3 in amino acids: CASSLRGLGEQYF. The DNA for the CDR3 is TGTGCCAGCAGTTTACGGGGATTGGGGGAGCAGTACTTC.

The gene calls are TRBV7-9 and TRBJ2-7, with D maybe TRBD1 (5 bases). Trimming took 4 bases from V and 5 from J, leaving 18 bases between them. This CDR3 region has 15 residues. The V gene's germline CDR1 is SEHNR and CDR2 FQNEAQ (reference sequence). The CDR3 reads CASSSIRQRLHEQYF. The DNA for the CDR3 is TGTGCCAGCAGCTCCATTAGACAGAGGCTCCACGAGCAGTACTTC.

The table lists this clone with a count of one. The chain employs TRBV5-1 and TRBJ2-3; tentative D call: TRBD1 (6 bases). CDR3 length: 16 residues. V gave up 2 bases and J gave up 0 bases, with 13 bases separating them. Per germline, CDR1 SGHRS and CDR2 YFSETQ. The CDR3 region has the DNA TGCGCCAGCAGCTTAGGGGGACATCCAAGCACAGATACGCAGTATTTT. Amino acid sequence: CASSLGGHPSTDTQYF.

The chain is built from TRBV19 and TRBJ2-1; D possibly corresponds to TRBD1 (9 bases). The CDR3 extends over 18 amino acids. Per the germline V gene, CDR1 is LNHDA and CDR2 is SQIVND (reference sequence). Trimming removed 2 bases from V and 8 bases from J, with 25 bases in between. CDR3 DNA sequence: TGTGCCAGTAGTATAATGGACAGGGGATGGCTAGCGGGCTATGAGCAGTTCTTC. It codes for CASSIMDRGWLAGYEQFF.

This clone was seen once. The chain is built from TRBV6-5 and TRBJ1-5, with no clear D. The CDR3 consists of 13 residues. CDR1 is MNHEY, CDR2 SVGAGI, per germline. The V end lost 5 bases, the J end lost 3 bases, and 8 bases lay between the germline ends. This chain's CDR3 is CASSDGINQPQHF. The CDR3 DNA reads TGTGCCAGCAGTGACGGAATCAATCAGCCCCAGCATTTT.

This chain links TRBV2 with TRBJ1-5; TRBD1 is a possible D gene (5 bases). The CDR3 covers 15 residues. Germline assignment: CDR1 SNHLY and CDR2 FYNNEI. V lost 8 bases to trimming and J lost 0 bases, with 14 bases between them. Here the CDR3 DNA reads TGTGCCAGCGCCTCCGGGGCGGATAGCAATCAGCCCCAGCATTTT. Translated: CASASGADSNQPQHF.

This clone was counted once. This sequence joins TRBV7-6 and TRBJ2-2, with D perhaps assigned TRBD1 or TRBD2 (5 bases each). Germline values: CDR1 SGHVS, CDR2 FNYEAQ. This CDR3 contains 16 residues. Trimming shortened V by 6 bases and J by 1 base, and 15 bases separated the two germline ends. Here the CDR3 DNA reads TGTGCCAGCAGTCGCACCCGGGACGGGAACACCGGGGAGCTGTTTTTT. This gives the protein CASSRTRDGNTGELFF.

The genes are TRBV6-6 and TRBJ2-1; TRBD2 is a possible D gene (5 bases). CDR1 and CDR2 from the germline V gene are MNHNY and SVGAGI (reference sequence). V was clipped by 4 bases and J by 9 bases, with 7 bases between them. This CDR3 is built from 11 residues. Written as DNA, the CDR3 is TGTGCCAGCAGTTCGGGATTTGAGCAGTTCTTC. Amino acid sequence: CASSSGFEQFF.

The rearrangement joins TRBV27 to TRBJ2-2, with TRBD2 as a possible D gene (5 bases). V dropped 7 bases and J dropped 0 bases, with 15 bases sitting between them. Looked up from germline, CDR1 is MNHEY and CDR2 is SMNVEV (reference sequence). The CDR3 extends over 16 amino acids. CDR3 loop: CASNPSGGSNTGELFF. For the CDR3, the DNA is TGTGCCAGCAACCCGTCGGGCGGGTCGAACACCGGGGAGCTGTTTTTT.

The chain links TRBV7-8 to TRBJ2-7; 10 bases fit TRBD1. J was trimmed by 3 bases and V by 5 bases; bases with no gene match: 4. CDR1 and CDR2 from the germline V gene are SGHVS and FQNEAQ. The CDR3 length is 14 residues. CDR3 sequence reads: CASSHGDRGYEQYF. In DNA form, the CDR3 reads TGTGCCAGCAGCCACGGGGACAGGGGCTACGAGCAGTACTTC.

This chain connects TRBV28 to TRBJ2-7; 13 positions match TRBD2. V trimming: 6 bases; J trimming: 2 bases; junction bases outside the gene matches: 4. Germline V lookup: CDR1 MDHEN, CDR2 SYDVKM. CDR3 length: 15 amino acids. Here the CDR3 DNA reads TGTGCCAGCAGCCTGGGACTAGCGGGAACCTACGAGCAGTACTTC. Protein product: CASSLGLAGTYEQYF.